The present TCR beta chain was sequenced within a study of shared clonotypes between healthy human individuals. Regarding the study as a whole: Memory subsets generally showed smaller estimated richness than naive subsets did. Sharing across a few donors was seen in around 5% of naive CD4 clonotypes.

Comments on this clone: Its antigen is not identified.

It was CD45RO-negative cells, positively selected for CCR7, that made up naive CD8 cells, with terminally differentiated effector memory CD45RA+ cells excluded. Each sorted subset replicate got 200 ng genomic DNA, 30,000 or so genomes. Repertoires were generated with immunoSEQ multiplex PCR, while TCRdb's copy carries only in-frame clones and drops some. The profile shows 1.5 million to 2.5 million clones, 85% to 95% of them singletons. CDR1 SGHDN and CDR2 FVKESK come from the germline V gene. V dropped 5 bases and J dropped 9; count of bases not matched to a gene: 7. The CDR3 runs to 15 residues. The receptor was derived from a man aged 18 to 30 in good health. The sequencing sample was made of naive CD8+ T cells sorted from blood. J is TRBJ1-6 and V is TRBV14, with TRBD1 identical over 10 bases. The CDR3 nucleotides are TGTGCCAGCAGCGGATGGGGACAGGGGACTTCACCCCTCCACTTT. Its protein is CASSGWGQGTSPLHF.